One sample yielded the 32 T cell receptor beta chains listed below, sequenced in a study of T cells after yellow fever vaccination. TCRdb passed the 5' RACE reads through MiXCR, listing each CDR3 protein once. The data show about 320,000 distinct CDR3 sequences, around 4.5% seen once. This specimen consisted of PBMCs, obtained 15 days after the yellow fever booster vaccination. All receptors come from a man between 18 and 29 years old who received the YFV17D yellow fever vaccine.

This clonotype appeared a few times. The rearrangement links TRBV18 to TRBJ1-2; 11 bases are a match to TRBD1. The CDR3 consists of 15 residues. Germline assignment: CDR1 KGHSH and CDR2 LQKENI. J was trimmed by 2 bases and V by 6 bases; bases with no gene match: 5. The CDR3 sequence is CASSTGTGGNYGYTF. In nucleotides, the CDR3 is TGTGCCAGCTCGACCGGGACAGGGGGAAACTATGGCTACACCTTC.

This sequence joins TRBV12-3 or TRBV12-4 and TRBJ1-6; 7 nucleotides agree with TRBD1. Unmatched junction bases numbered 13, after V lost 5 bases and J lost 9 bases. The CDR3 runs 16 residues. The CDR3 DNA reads TGTGCCAGCAGTCCTCAATTGACAGGGTCGGGTTCACCCCTCCACTTT. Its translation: CASSPQLTGSGSPLHF.

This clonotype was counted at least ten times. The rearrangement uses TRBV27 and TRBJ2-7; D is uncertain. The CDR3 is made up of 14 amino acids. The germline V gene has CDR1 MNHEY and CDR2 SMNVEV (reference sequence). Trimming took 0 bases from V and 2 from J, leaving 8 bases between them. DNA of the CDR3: TGTGCCAGCAGTTTATCTAGCAGGACCTACGAGCAGTACTTC. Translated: CASSLSSRTYEQYF.

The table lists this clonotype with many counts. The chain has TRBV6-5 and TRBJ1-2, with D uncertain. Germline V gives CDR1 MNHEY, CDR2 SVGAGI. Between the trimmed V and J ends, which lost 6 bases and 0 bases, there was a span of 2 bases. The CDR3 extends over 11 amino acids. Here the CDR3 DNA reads TGTGCCAGCAGGACTAACTATGGCTACACCTTC. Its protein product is CASRTNYGYTF.

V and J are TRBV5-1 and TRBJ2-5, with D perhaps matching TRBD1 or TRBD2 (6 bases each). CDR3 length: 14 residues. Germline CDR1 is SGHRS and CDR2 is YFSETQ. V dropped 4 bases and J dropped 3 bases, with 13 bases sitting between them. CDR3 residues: CASSRGQYKETQYF. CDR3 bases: TGCGCCAGCAGCCGGGGGCAGTATAAAGAGACCCAGTACTTC.

The CDR3 spells CAWTRTGDFYATNEKLFF. For the CDR3, the DNA is TGTGCCTGGACCCGGACAGGGGACTTTTATGCAACTAATGAAAAACTGTTTTTT. The gene calls are TRBV30 and TRBJ1-4; TRBD1 matches 9 bases. This CDR3 has 18 residues. J lost 0 bases, V lost 4 bases, and 12 bases had no gene match. The V gene's germline CDR1 is GTSNPN and CDR2 SVGIG (reference sequence).

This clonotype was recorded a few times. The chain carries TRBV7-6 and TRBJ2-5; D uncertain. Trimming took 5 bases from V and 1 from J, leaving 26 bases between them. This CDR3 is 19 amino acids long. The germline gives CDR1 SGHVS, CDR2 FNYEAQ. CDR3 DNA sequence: TGTGCCAGCAGCCGGTCGGTGCAGACTCGCCTTGGGCCCCAAGAGACCCAGTACTTC. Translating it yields CASSRSVQTRLGPQETQYF.

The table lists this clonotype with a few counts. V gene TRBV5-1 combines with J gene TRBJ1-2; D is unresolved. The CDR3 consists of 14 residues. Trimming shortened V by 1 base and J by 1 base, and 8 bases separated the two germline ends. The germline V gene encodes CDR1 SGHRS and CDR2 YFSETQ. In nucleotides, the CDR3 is TGCGCCAGCAGCTTGTCGTCCATTAACTATGGCTACACCTTC. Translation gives CASSLSSINYGYTF.

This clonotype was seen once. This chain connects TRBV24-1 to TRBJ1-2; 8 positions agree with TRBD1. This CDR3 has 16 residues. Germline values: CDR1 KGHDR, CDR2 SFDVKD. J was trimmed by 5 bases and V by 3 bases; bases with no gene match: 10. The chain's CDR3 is CATSDMDREERYGYTF. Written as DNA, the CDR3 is TGTGCCACCAGTGATATGGACAGGGAGGAGAGGTATGGCTACACCTTC.

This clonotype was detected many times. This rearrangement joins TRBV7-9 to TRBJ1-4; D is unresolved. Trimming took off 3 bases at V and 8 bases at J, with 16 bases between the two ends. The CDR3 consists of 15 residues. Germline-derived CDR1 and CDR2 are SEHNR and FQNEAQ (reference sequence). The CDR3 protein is CASSFSPGSDEKLFF. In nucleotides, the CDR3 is TGTGCCAGCAGCTTCTCCCCGGGGAGTGACGAAAAACTGTTTTTT.

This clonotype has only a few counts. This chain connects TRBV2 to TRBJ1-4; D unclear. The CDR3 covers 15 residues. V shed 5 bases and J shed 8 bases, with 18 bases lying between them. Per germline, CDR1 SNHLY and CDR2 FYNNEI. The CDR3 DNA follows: TGTGCCAGCAGTACCCGCCGGGGTGGGGAAGAAAAACTGTTTTTT. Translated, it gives CASSTRRGGEEKLFF.

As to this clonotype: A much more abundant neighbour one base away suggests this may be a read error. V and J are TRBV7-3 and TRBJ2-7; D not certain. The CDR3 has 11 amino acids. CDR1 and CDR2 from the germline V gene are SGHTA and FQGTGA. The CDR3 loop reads CARPHKYELYF. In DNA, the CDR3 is TGTGCCAGGCCCCACAAATACGAGCTGTACTTC. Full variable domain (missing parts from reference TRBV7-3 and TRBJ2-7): GAGVSQTPSNKVTEKGKYVELRCDPISGHTALYWYRQSLGQGPEFLIYFQGTGAADDSGLPNDRFFAVRPEGSVSTLKIQRTERGDSAVYLCARPHKYELYFGPGTRLTVT.

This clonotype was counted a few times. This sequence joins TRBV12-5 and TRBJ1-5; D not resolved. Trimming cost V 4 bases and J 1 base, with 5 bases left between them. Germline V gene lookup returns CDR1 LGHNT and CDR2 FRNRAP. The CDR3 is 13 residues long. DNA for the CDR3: TGTGCTAGTGGTTGGAGGAGCAATCAGCCCCAGCATTTT. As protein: CASGWRSNQPQHF.

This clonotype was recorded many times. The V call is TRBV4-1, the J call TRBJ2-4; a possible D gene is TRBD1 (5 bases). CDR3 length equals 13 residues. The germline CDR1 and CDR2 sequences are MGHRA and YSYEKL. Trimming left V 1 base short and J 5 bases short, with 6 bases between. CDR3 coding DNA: TGCGCCAGCAGCCAAGTGGGGCAAAACATTCAGTACTTC. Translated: CASSQVGQNIQYF.

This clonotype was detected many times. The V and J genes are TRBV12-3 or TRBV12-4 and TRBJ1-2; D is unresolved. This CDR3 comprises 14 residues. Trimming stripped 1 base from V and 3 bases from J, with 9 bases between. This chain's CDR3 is CASSLGEGDYGYTF. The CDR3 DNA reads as TGTGCCAGCAGTTTAGGGGAAGGAGACTATGGCTACACCTTC.

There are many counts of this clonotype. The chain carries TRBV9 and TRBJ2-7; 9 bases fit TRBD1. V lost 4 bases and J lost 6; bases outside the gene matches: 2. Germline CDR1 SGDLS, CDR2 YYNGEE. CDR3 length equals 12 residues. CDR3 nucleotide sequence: TGTGCCAGCAGCAAGGACAGGGGCGAGCAGTACTTC. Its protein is CASSKDRGEQYF.

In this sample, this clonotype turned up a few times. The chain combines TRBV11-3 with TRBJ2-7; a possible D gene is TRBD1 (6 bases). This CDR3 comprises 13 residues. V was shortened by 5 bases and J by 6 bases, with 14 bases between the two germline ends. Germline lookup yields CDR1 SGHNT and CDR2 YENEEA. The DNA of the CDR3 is TGTGCCAGCAGCCGAGGGGACATGGGCGAGCAGTACTTC. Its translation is CASSRGDMGEQYF.

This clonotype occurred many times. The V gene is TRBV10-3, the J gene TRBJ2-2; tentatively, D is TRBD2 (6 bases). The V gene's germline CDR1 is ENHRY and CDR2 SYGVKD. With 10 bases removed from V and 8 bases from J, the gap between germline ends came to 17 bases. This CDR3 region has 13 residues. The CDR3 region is CATGPRESGELFF. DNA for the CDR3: TGTGCCACCGGGCCCCGGGAGTCTGGGGAGCTGTTTTTT.

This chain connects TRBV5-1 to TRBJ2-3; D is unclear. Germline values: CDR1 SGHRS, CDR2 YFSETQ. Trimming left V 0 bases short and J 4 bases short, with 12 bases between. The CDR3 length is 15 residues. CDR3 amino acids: CASSLDPAAADTQYF. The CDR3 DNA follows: TGCGCCAGCAGCTTGGACCCCGCGGCCGCAGATACGCAGTATTTT. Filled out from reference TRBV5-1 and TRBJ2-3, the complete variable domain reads KAGVTQTPRYLIKTRGQQVTLSCSPISGHRSVSWYQQTPGQGLQFLFEYFSETQRNKGNFPGRFSGRQFSNSRSEMNVSTLELGDSALYLCASSLDPAAADTQYFGPGTRLTVL.

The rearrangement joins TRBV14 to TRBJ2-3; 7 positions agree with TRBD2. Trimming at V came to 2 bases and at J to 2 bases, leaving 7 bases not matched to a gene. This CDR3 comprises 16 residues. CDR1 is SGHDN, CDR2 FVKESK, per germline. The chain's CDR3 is CASSQWASGYTDTQYF. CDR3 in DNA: TGTGCCAGCAGCCAATGGGCTAGCGGTTACACAGATACGCAGTATTTT.

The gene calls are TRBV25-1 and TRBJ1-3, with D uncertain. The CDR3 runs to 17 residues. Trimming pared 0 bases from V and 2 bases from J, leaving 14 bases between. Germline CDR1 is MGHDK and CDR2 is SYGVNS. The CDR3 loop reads CASSEYDRKGPGNTIYF. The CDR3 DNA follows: TGTGCCAGCAGTGAATATGATCGGAAGGGTCCTGGAAACACCATATATTTT.

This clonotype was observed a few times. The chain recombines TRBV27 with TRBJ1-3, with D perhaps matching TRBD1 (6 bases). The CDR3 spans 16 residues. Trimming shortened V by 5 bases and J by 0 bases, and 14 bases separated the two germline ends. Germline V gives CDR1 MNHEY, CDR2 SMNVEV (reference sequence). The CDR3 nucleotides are TGTGCCAGCAGTCCTCCGACAGGTCACTCTGGAAACACCATATATTTT. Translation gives CASSPPTGHSGNTIYF.

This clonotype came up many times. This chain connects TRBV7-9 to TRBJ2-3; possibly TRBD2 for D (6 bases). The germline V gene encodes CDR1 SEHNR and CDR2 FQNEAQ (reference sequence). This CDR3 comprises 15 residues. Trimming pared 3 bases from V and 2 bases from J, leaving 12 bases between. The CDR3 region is CASSFGRGVTDTQYF. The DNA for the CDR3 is TGTGCCAGCAGCTTCGGGCGGGGCGTCACAGATACGCAGTATTTT.

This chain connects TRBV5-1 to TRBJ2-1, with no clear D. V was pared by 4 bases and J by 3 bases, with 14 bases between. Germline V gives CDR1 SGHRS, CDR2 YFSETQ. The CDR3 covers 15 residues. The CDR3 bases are TGCGCCAGCAGCCCAGCCAGCGACTTCTACAATGAGCAGTTCTTC. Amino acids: CASSPASDFYNEQFF.

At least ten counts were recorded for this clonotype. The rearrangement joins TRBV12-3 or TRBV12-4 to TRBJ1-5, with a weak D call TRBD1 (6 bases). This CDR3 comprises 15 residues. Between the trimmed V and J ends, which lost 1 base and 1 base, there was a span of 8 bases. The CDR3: CASSLVTGSNQPQHF. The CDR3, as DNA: TGTGCCAGCAGTTTAGTAACAGGGAGCAATCAGCCCCAGCATTTT.

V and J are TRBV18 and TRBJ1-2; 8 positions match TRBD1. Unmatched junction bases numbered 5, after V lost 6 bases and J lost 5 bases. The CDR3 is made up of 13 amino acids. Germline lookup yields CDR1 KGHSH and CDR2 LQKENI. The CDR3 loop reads CASSPDREYGYTF. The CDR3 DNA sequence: TGTGCCAGCTCGCCGGACAGGGAGTATGGCTACACCTTC.

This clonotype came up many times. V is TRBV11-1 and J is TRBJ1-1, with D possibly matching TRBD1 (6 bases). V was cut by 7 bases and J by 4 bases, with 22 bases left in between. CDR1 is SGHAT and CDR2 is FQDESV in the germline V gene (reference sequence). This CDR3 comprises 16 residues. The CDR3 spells CASTERNPGVATEAFF. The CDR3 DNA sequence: TGTGCCAGCACCGAAAGAAACCCAGGGGTGGCCACTGAAGCTTTCTTT.

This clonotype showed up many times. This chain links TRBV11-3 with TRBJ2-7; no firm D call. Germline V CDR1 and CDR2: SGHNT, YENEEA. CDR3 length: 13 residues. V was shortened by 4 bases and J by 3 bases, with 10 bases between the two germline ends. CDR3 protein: CASSSNSGYEQYF. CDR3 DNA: TGTGCCAGCAGCTCAAACTCGGGCTACGAGCAGTACTTC.

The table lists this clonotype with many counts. The DNA of the CDR3 is TGTGCCAGCAGCTTTTCCCCAGGGCGAACTGAAGCTTTCTTT. It yields the protein CASSFSPGRTEAFF. The chain carries TRBV7-2 and TRBJ1-1, with a tentative D call TRBD1 (5 bases). The CDR3 covers 14 residues. V shed 3 bases and J shed 5 bases, with 13 bases lying between them. Germline V CDR1 and CDR2: SGHTA, FQGNSA.

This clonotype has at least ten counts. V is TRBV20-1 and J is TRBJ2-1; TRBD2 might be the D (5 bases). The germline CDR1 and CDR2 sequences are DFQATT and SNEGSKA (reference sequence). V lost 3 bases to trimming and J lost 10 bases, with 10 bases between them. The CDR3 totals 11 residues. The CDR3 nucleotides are TGCAGTGCTAGGGACTGGAGCGAGCAGTTCTTC. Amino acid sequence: CSARDWSEQFF.

The CDR3 nucleotides are TGTGCCAGTAGGACGGGACAAAGCTCCTATAATTCACCCCTCCACTTT. Translated, it gives CASRTGQSSYNSPLHF. V and J are TRBV19 and TRBJ1-6; maybe TRBD1 (6 bases). The CDR3 loop spans 16 amino acids. Germline V lookup: CDR1 LNHDA, CDR2 SQIVND (reference sequence). V lost 6 bases and J 0 bases, leaving 12 bases between the germline ends.

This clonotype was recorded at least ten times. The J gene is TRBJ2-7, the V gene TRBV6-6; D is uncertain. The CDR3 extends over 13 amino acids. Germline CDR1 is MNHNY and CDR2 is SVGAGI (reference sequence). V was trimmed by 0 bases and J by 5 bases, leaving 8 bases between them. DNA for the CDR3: TGTGCCAGCAGTTACTCGAATCGGGACGAGCAGTACGTC. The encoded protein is CASSYSNRDEQYV.